Below, one T cell receptor (beta chain) is given with its context. Its antigen is as yet unknown. Recipients boosted at about 4 weeks or about 12 weeks are pooled. Profiled with immunoSEQ multiplex PCR; TCRdb holds only in-frame clones, not every one. The sample has approximately 150,000 clones, roughly 88% seen once. This specimen comes from a study of T cell responses to AZD1222 COVID-19 vaccine. Findings and caveats of the study: In a largely white British group with more females than males, clonal diversity was possibly underestimated. Of spike-specific TCRs, nearly half reportedly target regions left unmutated in variants.

In germline, CDR1 is MGHDK, CDR2 SYGVNS. V was clipped by 4 bases and J by 1 base; unmatched bases: 6. The CDR3 is 15 residues long. The chain joins TRBV25-1 to TRBJ1-1, with TRBD1 identical over 7 bases. Specimen: peripheral blood, collected 28 days after the second AZD1222 dose. This clonotype was sampled from an adult who received the AZD1222 COVID-19 vaccine. The CDR3 protein is CASSAQTGANTEAFF. For the CDR3, the DNA is TGTGCCAGCAGTGCACAAACAGGGGCGAACACTGAAGCTTTCTTT.